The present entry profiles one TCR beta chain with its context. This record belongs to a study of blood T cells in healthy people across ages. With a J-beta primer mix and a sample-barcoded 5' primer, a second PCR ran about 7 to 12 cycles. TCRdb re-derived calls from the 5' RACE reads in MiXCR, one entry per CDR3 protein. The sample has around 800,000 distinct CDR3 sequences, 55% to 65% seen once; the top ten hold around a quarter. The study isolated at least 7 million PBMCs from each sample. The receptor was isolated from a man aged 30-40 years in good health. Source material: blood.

The chain's CDR3 is CASTDTFSGANVLTF. The DNA for the CDR3 is TGTGCCAGCACCGACACCTTCTCTGGGGCCAACGTCCTGACTTTC. This chain joins TRBV7-9 and TRBJ2-6; D is undetermined. The CDR3 is 15 residues long. The germline V and J ends were trimmed by 7 bases and 0 bases, with 10 bases remaining between them. The germline V gene has CDR1 SEHNR and CDR2 FQNEAQ (reference sequence). Together with reference TRBV7-9 and TRBJ2-6, the CDR3 gives the full variable domain: DTGVSQNPRHKITKRGQNVTFRCDPISEHNRLYWYRQTLGQGPEFLTYFQNEAQLEKSRLLSDRFSAERPKGSFSTLEIQRTEQGDSAMYLCASTDTFSGANVLTFGAGSRLTVL.